One TCR beta chain is described in this entry. This specimen includes other DNA sequences encoding the same CDR3. Time point of the sample: blood from clinic visit 5 months post-surgery; TSC patient then seizure free. The table came from immunoSEQ multiplex PCR; TCRdb's copy has only in-frame clones and leaves some out. The sample shows hundreds of thousands of clones, nearly 95% of them seen only once. This entry comes from a study of brain T cells in children with intractable seizures. The V end lost 5 bases, the J end lost 0 bases, and 9 bases lay between the germline ends. This CDR3 spans 15 amino acids. Per germline, CDR1 KGHDR and CDR2 SFDVKD.

Sequencing used peripheral blood, obtained approximately 5 months after surgery. The rearrangement links TRBV24-1 to TRBJ2-2, with D possibly being TRBD2 (6 bases). The TCR sequence derives from a boy younger than two with tuberous sclerosis and intractable seizures. The CDR3 here is CATSGSGANTGELFF. In nucleotides, the CDR3 is TGTGCCACCAGTGGTTCGGGAGCGAACACCGGGGAGCTGTTTTTT.